The 20 T cell receptor beta chains below come from one sample, sequenced in a study of T cells in Graves' hyperthyroidism and ophthalmopathy. RNA transcripts served as the template for amplifying TCR beta CDR3 regions. First-round RT-PCR of the TCR CDR3 relied on the HTBI primer set. A single record per CDR3 protein comes from TCRdb applying MiXCR to the multiplex PCR reads. This sample has around 440,000 distinct CDR3 sequences, with around a sixth found just once. The sample consisted of blood. The receptor set was obtained from a woman between 18 and 29 years old with Graves' hyperthyroidism.

This clonotype was seen a few times. The chain recombines TRBV19 with TRBJ1-2, with D perhaps TRBD1 (6 bases). Germline CDR1 reads LNHDA; CDR2 reads SQIVND (reference sequence). V gave up 1 base and J gave up 2 bases, with 8 bases separating them. The CDR3 has 14 amino acids. The CDR3 sequence: CASSIVRGNYGYTF. The CDR3 DNA sequence: TGTGCCAGTAGTATAGTAAGGGGGAACTATGGCTACACCTTC. The whole variable domain, remainder taken from reference TRBV19 and TRBJ1-2, is DGGITQSPKYLFRKEGQNVTLSCEQNLNHDAMYWYRQDPGQGLRLIYYSQIVNDFQKGDIAEGYSVSREKKESFPLTVTSAQKNPTAFYLCASSIVRGNYGYTFGSGTRLTVV.

This clonotype was counted ten times or more. The J gene is TRBJ2-5, the V gene TRBV15; 8 nucleotides match TRBD1. Trimming took 3 bases from V and 1 from J; bases not matched to a gene: 4. Germline V gives CDR1 LNHNV, CDR2 YYDKDF (reference sequence). CDR3 size: 15 residues. CDR3 bases: TGTGCCACCAGCAGGGACAGGGCCGGCCAAGAGACCCAGTACTTC. This translates into CATSRDRAGQETQYF.

This clonotype was found a few times. The genes are TRBV6-1 and TRBJ2-7, with a weak D call TRBD1 (5 bases). V lost 9 bases, J lost 3 bases, and 21 bases lay in between. Germline CDR1 is MNHNS and CDR2 is SASEGT. CDR3 length: 15 residues. CDR3 DNA sequence: TGTGCCAGTTACCCCAGATCAGGGCGAGGCTACGAGCAGTACTTC. This encodes CASYPRSGRGYEQYF.

This clonotype has a count of ten or more. J is TRBJ2-7 and V is TRBV4-1; D might be TRBD2 (6 bases). The CDR3 has 16 residues. V dropped 0 bases and J dropped 3 bases, with 15 bases sitting between them. CDR1 and CDR2 from the germline V gene are MGHRA and YSYEKL. The CDR3 region is CASSQDRNRDFYEQYF. CDR3 in DNA: TGCGCCAGCAGCCAAGATCGTAATCGGGACTTCTACGAGCAGTACTTC.

This clonotype has a count of ten or more. This chain links TRBV27 with TRBJ2-7; TRBD2 matches at 14 bases. The CDR3 totals 16 residues. Germline lookup yields CDR1 MNHEY and CDR2 SMNVEV (reference sequence). Trimming took 8 bases from V and 2 from J; bases not matched to a gene: 8. Here the CDR3 reads CASRRLAGGIPYEQYF. CDR3 DNA: TGTGCCAGCCGGCGACTAGCGGGGGGGATCCCCTACGAGCAGTACTTC.

This chain joins TRBV7-9 and TRBJ2-5, with D perhaps being TRBD1 or TRBD2 (6 bases each). Germline V gene lookup returns CDR1 SEHNR and CDR2 FQNEAQ (reference sequence). V was trimmed by 5 bases and J by 5 bases, leaving 18 bases between them. The CDR3 runs 15 residues. The CDR3 bases are TGTGCCAGCAGCCCGCCGACAGGAGGAGGGGAGACCCAGTACTTC. It is translated as CASSPPTGGGETQYF.

This clonotype has ten or more counts. This chain uses TRBV29-1 with TRBJ2-3, with TRBD1 identical over 7 bases. The CDR3 is made up of 13 amino acids. CDR1 is SQVTM, CDR2 ANQGSEA, per germline. With 7 bases clipped from V and 0 bases from J, the junction kept 4 bases outside the gene matches. CDR3 sequence reads: CSAGQDSTDTQYF. CDR3 in DNA: TGCAGCGCTGGACAGGATAGCACAGATACGCAGTATTTT.

Many counts were recorded for this clonotype. This chain uses TRBV11-2 with TRBJ2-1; TRBD2 matches 13 bases. Trimming at V came to 3 bases and at J to 2 bases, leaving 16 bases not matched to a gene. The CDR3 is made up of 21 amino acids. Germline-derived CDR1 and CDR2 are SGHAT and FQNNGV. The CDR3 here is CASSLRGVGLAGVGTYNEQFF. CDR3 bases: TGTGCCAGCAGCTTGCGGGGGGTCGGACTAGCGGGAGTTGGAACCTACAATGAGCAGTTCTTC.

This clonotype appeared many times. The CDR3 DNA follows: TGTGCCAGCAGCCTAGGACCTTTAGGGCCCGAGGAGCAGTTCTTC. Translated: CASSLGPLGPEEQFF. The chain links TRBV7-3 to TRBJ2-1; D is ambiguous. The CDR3 is made up of 15 amino acids. Germline CDR1 is SGHTA and CDR2 is FQGTGA. V was clipped by 5 bases and J by 10 bases, with 21 bases between them.

This clonotype was seen at least ten times. This chain joins TRBV7-3 and TRBJ2-5; 8 bases match TRBD2. CDR1 is SGHTA, CDR2 FQGTGA, per germline. Trimming removed 4 bases from V and 5 bases from J; junction bases left unmatched: 15. The CDR3 contains 17 residues. The CDR3 loop is CASSSRPYTGGRETQYF. The CDR3 coding sequence is TGTGCCAGCAGCTCCCGCCCGTATACGGGGGGGCGGGAGACCCAGTACTTC.

V and J are TRBV7-6 and TRBJ2-3, with 8 bases fitting TRBD1. With 6 bases clipped from V and 3 bases from J, the junction kept 8 bases outside the gene matches. The V gene's germline CDR1 is SGHVS and CDR2 FNYEAQ. The CDR3 contains 15 residues. CDR3 residues: CASSEATGGTDTQYF. In nucleotides, the CDR3 is TGTGCCAGCAGTGAAGCCACAGGGGGGACAGATACGCAGTATTTT.

This clonotype has at least ten counts. The rearrangement uses TRBV6-5 and TRBJ1-2; D is possibly TRBD1 (6 bases). The length of the CDR3 is 13 residues. Between the trimmed V and J ends, which lost 2 bases and 7 bases, there was a span of 11 bases. The germline V gene has CDR1 MNHEY and CDR2 SVGAGI. CDR3 loop: CASSYPQGRGYTF. The CDR3 DNA reads TGTGCCAGCAGTTACCCACAGGGTCGTGGCTACACCTTC.

The sample holds many counts of this clonotype. The chain recombines TRBV6-1 with TRBJ2-7, with TRBD2 matching 9 bases. From germline, CDR1 is MNHNS and CDR2 SASEGT. This CDR3 region has 15 residues. V dropped 1 base and J dropped 3; count of bases not matched to a gene: 4. As DNA, the CDR3 is TGTGCCAGCAGTGAAGGGCGACTAGCGGACTACGAGCAGTACTTC. It specifies CASSEGRLADYEQYF.

The chain recombines TRBV20-1 with TRBJ1-3; D may be TRBD1 (5 bases). The length of the CDR3 is 14 residues. V shed 5 bases and J shed 0 bases, with 11 bases lying between them. Germline values: CDR1 DFQATT, CDR2 SNEGSKA (reference sequence). CDR3 in DNA: TGCAGTGCTGATACAGGAGACTCTGGAAACACCATATATTTT. Translation: CSADTGDSGNTIYF.

At least ten counts were recorded for this clonotype. The J gene is TRBJ2-1, the V gene TRBV11-3; TRBD2 matches at 8 bases. CDR3 length: 15 residues. The germline CDR1 and CDR2 sequences are SGHNT and YENEEA. The ends lost 3 bases at V and 8 bases at J; junction bases unmatched: 9. This chain's CDR3 is CASSFLAGIPDEQFF. The CDR3, as DNA: TGTGCCAGCAGCTTTTTAGCGGGAATCCCCGATGAGCAGTTCTTC.

This clonotype has ten or more counts. The rearrangement joins TRBV12-3 or TRBV12-4 to TRBJ2-2; D is uncertain. There are 13 residues in the CDR3. Deletions cut 6 bases from V and 6 bases from J, with 11 bases between. The chain's CDR3 is CASSFPQPGELFF. The CDR3 coding sequence is TGTGCCAGCAGCTTTCCCCAGCCCGGGGAGCTGTTTTTT.

This clonotype showed up just a few times. The J gene is TRBJ2-7, the V gene TRBV12-3 or TRBV12-4; D uncertain. Deletions cut 5 bases from V and 3 bases from J, with 8 bases between. This CDR3 region has 12 residues. In DNA, the CDR3 is TGTGCCAGCAGTATTGGCGACTACGAGCAGTACTTC. Encoded protein: CASSIGDYEQYF.

The V call is TRBV25-1, the J call TRBJ2-1; D not certain. Trimming removed 3 bases at V and 9 bases at J, with 15 bases between. Germline V gene data show CDR1 as MGHDK and CDR2 as SYGVNS. The CDR3 spans 14 residues. The CDR3 DNA reads as TGTGCCAGCAGTGAGCGTCTCCAGCTAGGTGAGCAGTTCTTC. The encoded protein is CASSERLQLGEQFF.

This clonotype was detected many times. The chain has TRBV6-1 and TRBJ2-7, with 9 bases lining up with TRBD1. The germline V gene has CDR1 MNHNS and CDR2 SASEGT. J gave up 3 bases and V 3 bases, and 6 bases lay outside the gene matches. The CDR3 consists of 15 residues. The CDR3 protein is CASSDGQGKGYEQYF. In DNA form, the CDR3 reads TGTGCCAGCAGTGACGGACAGGGGAAGGGCTACGAGCAGTACTTC.

This clonotype has only a few counts. This chain joins TRBV19 and TRBJ2-3; D unresolved. This CDR3 is built from 17 residues. Between the trimmed V and J ends, which lost 4 bases and 2 bases, there was a span of 19 bases. Germline V gives CDR1 LNHDA, CDR2 SQIVND (reference sequence). The CDR3 is CASSTRADGPPTDTQYF. CDR3 nucleotide sequence: TGTGCCAGTAGTACTAGGGCCGACGGTCCCCCCACAGATACGCAGTATTTT.